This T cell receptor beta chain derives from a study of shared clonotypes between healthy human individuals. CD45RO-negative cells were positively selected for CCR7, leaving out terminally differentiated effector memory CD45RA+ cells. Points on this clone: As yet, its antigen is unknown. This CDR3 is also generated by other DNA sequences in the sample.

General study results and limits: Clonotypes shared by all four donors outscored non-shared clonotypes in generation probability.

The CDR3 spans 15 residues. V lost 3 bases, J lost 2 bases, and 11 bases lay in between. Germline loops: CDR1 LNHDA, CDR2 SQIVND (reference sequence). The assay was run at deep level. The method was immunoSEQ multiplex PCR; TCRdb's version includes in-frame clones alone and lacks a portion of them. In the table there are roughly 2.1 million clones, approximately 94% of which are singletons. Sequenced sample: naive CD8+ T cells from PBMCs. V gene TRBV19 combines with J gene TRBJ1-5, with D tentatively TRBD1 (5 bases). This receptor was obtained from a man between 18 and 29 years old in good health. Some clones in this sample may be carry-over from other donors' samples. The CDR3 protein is CASSIDREGNQPQHF. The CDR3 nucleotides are TGTGCCAGTAGTATTGACAGAGAGGGCAATCAGCCCCAGCATTTT. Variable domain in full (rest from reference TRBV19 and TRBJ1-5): DGGITQSPKYLFRKEGQNVTLSCEQNLNHDAMYWYRQDPGQGLRLIYYSQIVNDFQKGDIAEGYSVSREKKESFPLTVTSAQKNPTAFYLCASSIDREGNQPQHFGDGTRLSIL.